Included here is one T cell receptor (beta chain) sequence, with context. Its cognate antigen is unknown. CDR1 is SGHRS, CDR2 YFSETQ, per germline. V was cut by 0 bases and J by 0 bases, with 6 bases left in between. The CDR3 runs 14 residues. Measured with immunoSEQ multiplex PCR; TCRdb has only the in-frame clones, and not every one. In the table there are about 35,000 clones, around 93% of which are singletons. The data are from a study of T cells in localized non-small cell lung cancer. Study results and caveats: One tumor region alone was sequenced, and heterogeneity therefore remains possible. Higher blood T cell density went with longer overall survival. The study found T cell clonality highest in uninvolved adjacent lung, above tumor.

This rearrangement joins TRBV5-1 to TRBJ2-5; D might be TRBD1 (5 bases). The sample was peripheral blood mononuclear cells, taken before any cancer treatment. This clonotype was obtained from a female donor of 60 years or more with stage II lung adenocarcinoma. Here the CDR3 reads CASSLGQYQETQYF. CDR3 bases: TGCGCCAGCAGCTTGGGACAGTACCAAGAGACCCAGTACTTC.